This is a list of T cell receptor beta chains from one sample in a study of cytomegalovirus exposure and HLA in healthy donors. Sequenced by immunoSEQ multiplex PCR; TCRdb stores in-frame clones only, minus some. The sample carries 140,000 or so clones, around 78% recorded once. The sample comprised PBMCs. The receptors were sampled from a woman in her late teens or twenties in good health and CMV-seropositive. The CDR3 runs from the conserved cysteine through the conserved F or W. D genes are given only for firm matches. Some rows have no size entry. The others give once, few or many, or a class for an expanded clone.

abundance: NA
v_gene: TRBV10-3
d_gene: TRBD1
j_gene: TRBJ2-5
CDR3aa: CATQGGNEETQYF
CDR3nt: TGTGCCACGCAAGGGGGCAACGAAGAGACCCAGTACTTC

abundance: NA
v_gene: TRBV4-3
d_gene: NA
j_gene: TRBJ1-4
CDR3aa: CASSLNRVGEKLFF
CDR3nt: TGCGCCAGCAGCCTCAACAGGGTCGGGGAAAAACTGTTTTTT

abundance: few
v_gene: TRBV18
d_gene: NA
j_gene: TRBJ2-2
CDR3aa: CASSPPLLTGELFF
CDR3nt: TGTGCCAGCTCACCACCTCTTCTAACCGGGGAGCTGTTTTTT

abundance: NA
v_gene: TRBV2
d_gene: NA
j_gene: TRBJ2-1
CDR3aa: CASRDYSHEQFF
CDR3nt: TGTGCCAGCAGGGACTATTCCCATGAGCAGTTCTTC

abundance: NA
v_gene: TRBV7-2
d_gene: TRBD2
j_gene: TRBJ2-5
CDR3aa: CASSLWDYETQYF
CDR3nt: TGTGCCAGCAGCTTATGGGACTATGAGACCCAGTACTTC

abundance: NA
v_gene: TRBV6-6
d_gene: NA
j_gene: TRBJ1-3
CDR3aa: CASSQGSSGNTIYF
CDR3nt: TGTGCCAGCTCCCAGGGGAGCTCTGGAAACACCATATATTTT

abundance: NA
v_gene: TRBV9
d_gene: NA
j_gene: TRBJ2-2
CDR3aa: CASSVYTGELFF
CDR3nt: TGTGCCAGCAGCGTTTATACCGGGGAGCTGTTTTTT

abundance: NA
v_gene: TRBV19
d_gene: TRBD1
j_gene: TRBJ1-1
CDR3aa: CASSTGQGKGTEAFF
CDR3nt: TGTGCCAGTAGTACTGGACAGGGGAAGGGCACTGAAGCTTTCTTT

abundance: NA
v_gene: TRBV19
d_gene: TRBD2
j_gene: TRBJ2-2
CDR3aa: CASSIGASGGALGHSGELFF
CDR3nt: TGTGCCAGTAGTATAGGGGCTAGCGGGGGGGCCCTCGGTCACTCCGGGGAGCTGTTTTTT

abundance: NA
v_gene: TRBV4-3
d_gene: TRBD1
j_gene: TRBJ1-1
CDR3aa: CASSHWTGVNTEAFF
CDR3nt: TGCGCCAGCAGCCATTGGACAGGGGTGAACACTGAAGCTTTCTTT

abundance: NA
v_gene: TRBV6-1
d_gene: TRBD1
j_gene: TRBJ2-7
CDR3aa: CASSQTGALYEQYF
CDR3nt: TGTGCCAGCAGTCAGACAGGGGCACTCTACGAGCAGTACTTC

abundance: NA
v_gene: TRBV15
d_gene: NA
j_gene: TRBJ2-7
CDR3aa: CATSRGTSYEQYF
CDR3nt: TGTGCCACCAGCAGAGGGACAAGCTACGAGCAGTACTTC

abundance: NA
v_gene: TRBV19
d_gene: TRBD1
j_gene: TRBJ1-1
CDR3aa: CAIKDRSENTEAFF
CDR3nt: TGTGCCATTAAGGACAGGTCCGAGAACACTGAAGCTTTCTTT

abundance: NA
v_gene: TRBV29-1
d_gene: NA
j_gene: TRBJ2-7
CDR3aa: CSVLHTGYEQYF
CDR3nt: TGCAGCGTTCTTCATACGGGATACGAGCAGTACTTC

abundance: few
v_gene: TRBV28
d_gene: NA
j_gene: TRBJ1-1
CDR3aa: CASSTRMGGGPDTEAFF
CDR3nt: TGTGCCAGCAGCACACGGATGGGCGGGGGGCCGGACACTGAAGCTTTCTTT

abundance: NA
v_gene: TRBV19
d_gene: TRBD1
j_gene: TRBJ1-1
CDR3aa: CASSMRGLYTEAFF
CDR3nt: TGTGCCAGTAGTATGAGGGGGCTTTACACTGAAGCTTTCTTT

abundance: once
v_gene: TRBV28
d_gene: TRBD1
j_gene: TRBJ1-2
CDR3aa: CASSSGGDGYTF
CDR3nt: TGTGCCAGCAGTTCAGGGGGAGATGGCTACACCTTC

abundance: NA
v_gene: TRBV7-2
d_gene: TRBD2
j_gene: TRBJ2-1
CDR3aa: CASSVTSGKYNEQFF
CDR3nt: TGTGCCAGCAGCGTCACTAGCGGGAAATACAATGAGCAGTTCTTC

abundance: NA
v_gene: TRBV7-8
d_gene: NA
j_gene: TRBJ2-4
CDR3aa: CASSAQQGSAKNIQYF
CDR3nt: TGTGCCAGCAGCGCACAACAGGGTTCGGCCAAAAACATTCAGTACTTC

abundance: NA
v_gene: TRBV5-4
d_gene: NA
j_gene: TRBJ1-1
CDR3aa: CASSLRYTEAFF
CDR3nt: TGTGCCAGCAGCCTTAGATACACTGAAGCTTTCTTT

abundance: few
v_gene: TRBV6-4
d_gene: TRBD1
j_gene: TRBJ2-1
CDR3aa: CASSPRGRAYNEQFF
CDR3nt: TGTGCCAGCAGTCCGAGGGGGCGGGCCTACAATGAGCAGTTCTTC

abundance: NA
v_gene: TRBV2
d_gene: TRBD2
j_gene: TRBJ2-1
CDR3aa: CASTKRSSGGASYNEQFF
CDR3nt: TGTGCCAGCACCAAGCGATCTAGCGGGGGGGCCTCCTACAATGAGCAGTTCTTC

abundance: NA
v_gene: TRBV4-1
d_gene: NA
j_gene: TRBJ2-7
CDR3aa: CASSHPPLAGGGGHHYEQYF
CDR3nt: TGCGCCAGCAGCCATCCCCCACTGGCAGGTGGGGGGGGACATCACTACGAGCAGTACTTC

abundance: few
v_gene: TRBV9
d_gene: NA
j_gene: TRBJ2-1
CDR3aa: CASSAGSSGDNEQFF
CDR3nt: TGTGCCAGCAGCGCCGGGTCGTCCGGTGACAATGAGCAGTTCTTC

abundance: NA
v_gene: TRBV5-1
d_gene: TRBD2
j_gene: TRBJ2-7
CDR3aa: CASSRGGGASYEQYF
CDR3nt: TGCGCCAGCAGTAGGGGCGGGGGGGCTTCATACGAGCAGTACTTC

abundance: NA
v_gene: TRBV30
d_gene: NA
j_gene: TRBJ2-7
CDR3aa: CACPSPRTAEQYF
CDR3nt: TGTGCCTGCCCCTCCCCCCGGACAGCGGAGCAGTACTTC

abundance: NA
v_gene: TRBV2
d_gene: TRBD2
j_gene: TRBJ2-2
CDR3aa: CASRPGLAGGMNTGELFF
CDR3nt: TGTGCCAGCAGGCCGGGACTAGCGGGGGGGATGAACACCGGGGAGCTGTTTTTT

abundance: NA
v_gene: TRBV6-5
d_gene: TRBD1
j_gene: TRBJ1-5
CDR3aa: CASRHNRGPGQPQHF
CDR3nt: TGTGCCAGCAGACACAACAGGGGGCCGGGGCAGCCCCAGCATTTT